These 23 T cell receptor beta chains share one sample of origin, sequenced in a study of glioma-infiltrating T cells. TCR alpha and beta CDR3 regions were amplified from RNA using iRepertoire nested multiplex PCR. TCRdb called the multiplex PCR reads again in MiXCR, with one record for every CDR3 protein. This table has about 89,000 distinct CDR3 sequences, about 25% appearing once. The material sequenced was glioma tissue, nonneoplastic brain tissue, or PBMCs (not recorded which). The source of these receptors is a human donor with low-grade glioma or glioblastoma, undergoing nonglioma brain surgery, or in good health (not recorded which).

This clonotype was detected ten times or more. This chain links TRBV7-9 with TRBJ1-1; D is uncertain. This CDR3 is 14 amino acids long. Trimming cost V 3 bases and J 4 bases, with 12 bases left between them. The germline gives CDR1 SEHNR, CDR2 FQNEAQ (reference sequence). The CDR3 loop reads CASSFYGSVTEAFF. The CDR3 DNA is TGTGCCAGCAGCTTTTATGGGTCGGTCACTGAAGCTTTCTTT.

To note about this clonotype: Given a much more abundant clone one base away, this may be a read error. The chain uses TRBV20-1 and TRBJ2-1; D gene ambiguous. The CDR3 runs to 14 residues. The ends were cut back, 3 bases at V and 10 bases at J, with 19 bases in the middle. CDR1 and CDR2 (germline): DFQATT, SNEGSKA (reference sequence). Here the CDR3 reads CSASTTGGPYEQFF. In DNA, the CDR3 is TGCAGTGCTAGCACGACGGGCGGACCCTACGAGCAGTTCTTC.

This clonotype was seen a few times. This chain connects TRBV5-5 to TRBJ2-2; TRBD1 might be the D (6 bases). Trimming shortened V by 5 bases and J by 7 bases, and 15 bases separated the two germline ends. CDR1 is SGHKS, CDR2 YYEKEE, per germline (reference sequence). This CDR3 spans 14 amino acids. In DNA, the CDR3 is TGTGCCAGCAGTTCAACCACAGGGTACGGGGAGCTGTTTTTT. The encoded protein is CASSSTTGYGELFF.

This clonotype was counted ten times or more. This chain connects TRBV7-9 to TRBJ1-1; D gene ambiguous. V lost 7 bases, J lost 0 bases, and 12 bases lay in between. This CDR3 region has 14 residues. Germline V gives CDR1 SEHNR, CDR2 FQNEAQ (reference sequence). CDR3 DNA sequence: TGTGCCAGCAAGGAGGACGCCTTGAACACTGAAGCTTTCTTT. Residues: CASKEDALNTEAFF.

The chain uses TRBV10-2 and TRBJ2-3; D gene uncertain. Between the trimmed V and J ends, which lost 3 bases and 0 bases, there was a span of 7 bases. The CDR3 extends over 14 amino acids. CDR1 and CDR2 (germline): WSHSY, SAAADI. For the CDR3, the DNA is TGCGCCAGCAGTGACGGCGGTAGCACAGATACGCAGTATTTT. Translation gives CASSDGGSTDTQYF.

The V and J genes are TRBV29-1 and TRBJ1-1; possibly TRBD1 for D (5 bases). This CDR3 region has 13 residues. V lost 6 bases, J lost 0 bases, and 11 bases lay in between. Looked up from germline, CDR1 is SQVTM and CDR2 is ANQGSEA. CDR3 loop: CSVGRAVNTEAFF. CDR3 DNA: TGCAGCGTGGGACGGGCAGTGAACACTGAAGCTTTCTTT.

This clonotype was observed many times. The chain recombines TRBV19 with TRBJ1-5; TRBD1 is a possible D gene (5 bases). This CDR3 has 18 residues. Per the germline V gene, CDR1 is LNHDA and CDR2 is SQIVND (reference sequence). Trimming left V 3 bases short and J 0 bases short, with 18 bases between. CDR3 sequence (DNA): TGTGCCAGTAGTATTGGCCTACCCCAGGGATATAGCAATCAGCCCCAGCATTTT. Amino acids: CASSIGLPQGYSNQPQHF.

This clonotype was seen many times. V and J are TRBV2 and TRBJ1-2, with TRBD1 as a possible D gene (6 bases). The CDR3 loop spans 13 amino acids. Trimming left V 6 bases short and J 8 bases short, with 16 bases between. CDR1 is SNHLY, CDR2 FYNNEI, per germline. CDR3 in amino acids: CASRKGDIGGYTF. Written as DNA, the CDR3 is TGTGCCAGCAGAAAGGGGGATATCGGAGGCTACACCTTC.

This clonotype has at least ten counts. V and J are TRBV25-1 and TRBJ2-7; D not certain. Trimming took off 4 bases at V and 5 bases at J, with 12 bases between the two ends. CDR1 MGHDK and CDR2 SYGVNS come from the germline V gene. The CDR3 is made up of 13 amino acids. The chain's CDR3 is CASSVKLTDEQYF. Here the CDR3 DNA reads TGTGCCAGCAGTGTTAAGCTCACGGACGAGCAGTACTTC.

This clonotype was counted ten times or more. This rearrangement joins TRBV15 to TRBJ1-1; D is possibly TRBD1 (6 bases). Germline CDR1 and CDR2: LNHNV and YYDKDF (reference sequence). The CDR3 loop spans 16 amino acids. Between the trimmed V and J ends, which lost 2 bases and 12 bases, there was a span of 25 bases. CDR3 in DNA: TGTGCCACCAGCAGATTCGGTTCGGGATTGGGGGCCGCGACTTTCTTT. Its translation is CATSRFGSGLGAATFF. The variable domain in full, completed from reference TRBV15 and TRBJ1-1, reads DAMVIQNPRYQVTQFGKPVTLSCSQTLNHNVMYWYQQKSSQAPKLLFHYYDKDFNNEADTPDNFQSRRPNTSFCFLDIRSPGLGDTAMYLCATSRFGSGLGAATFFGQGTRLTVV.

At least ten counts were recorded for this clonotype. The gene calls are TRBV20-1 and TRBJ2-7; 10 bases match TRBD2. This CDR3 has 15 residues. The J segment lost 1 base and the V segment lost 7 bases, leaving 10 bases of the junction unmatched. CDR1 is DFQATT and CDR2 is SNEGSKA in the germline V gene (reference sequence). CDR3 residues: CSVGGSGGISYEQYF. DNA of the CDR3: TGCAGTGTGGGAGGTAGCGGGGGGATATCCTACGAGCAGTACTTC.

This clonotype was detected many times. V gene TRBV14 combines with J gene TRBJ2-3; D is unresolved. This CDR3 region has 12 residues. Germline CDR1 reads SGHDN; CDR2 reads FVKESK. The V end lost 1 base, the J end lost 6 bases, and 5 bases lay between the germline ends. The CDR3 reads CASSQVRDTQYF. The CDR3 nucleotides read TGTGCCAGCAGCCAAGTAAGGGATACGCAGTATTTT.

The chain is built from TRBV7-9 and TRBJ2-7; D gene uncertain. The CDR3 is 13 residues long. V was cut by 5 bases and J by 5 bases, with 13 bases left in between. From germline, CDR1 is SEHNR and CDR2 FQNEAQ (reference sequence). CDR3 in DNA: TGTGCCAGCAGCCGCCCAAGTGGGGACGAGCAGTACTTC. It encodes CASSRPSGDEQYF.

Comment on this clonotype: One end of the junction does not line up with germline, which may come from a read error. CDR3 coding DNA: TGCGCCAGTTCCGGACAGTTCGAAGAGACCCAGTACTTC. Translating it yields CASSGQFEETQYF. V and J are TRBV7-2 and TRBJ2-5, with D possibly TRBD1 on 6 matching bases. The CDR3 runs 13 residues. CDR1 is SGHTA, CDR2 FQGNSA, per germline.

This clonotype was seen many times. The chain is built from TRBV2 and TRBJ2-1, with D perhaps TRBD2 (5 bases). The CDR3 totals 13 residues. Germline V gene lookup returns CDR1 SNHLY and CDR2 FYNNEI. Between the trimmed V and J ends, which lost 5 bases and 0 bases, there was a span of 5 bases. CDR3 loop: CASSRDSYNEQFF. CDR3 coding DNA: TGTGCCAGCAGTCGGGACTCCTACAATGAGCAGTTCTTC.

This clonotype was detected ten times or more. The chain joins TRBV10-3 to TRBJ2-7; 11 nucleotides line up with TRBD2. The CDR3 runs to 12 residues. The J segment lost 4 bases and the V segment lost 10 bases, leaving 3 bases of the junction unmatched. Germline CDR1 reads ENHRY; CDR2 reads SYGVKD. The CDR3 nucleotides read TGTGCCACCGGGACTAGCGGTTACGAGCAGTACTTC. Protein: CATGTSGYEQYF.

This clonotype was counted ten times or more. The rearrangement uses TRBV18 and TRBJ2-1; maybe TRBD2 (5 bases). The CDR3 runs to 16 residues. In germline, CDR1 is KGHSH, CDR2 LQKENI. V shed 0 bases and J shed 0 bases, with 9 bases lying between them. The chain's CDR3 is CASSPPEAGSYNEQFF. The CDR3 bases are TGTGCCAGCTCACCACCTGAGGCGGGCTCCTACAATGAGCAGTTCTTC.

This chain uses TRBV7-8 with TRBJ1-5; D ambiguous. CDR3 length equals 15 residues. V was cut by 1 base and J by 6 bases, with 13 bases left in between. Germline V gives CDR1 SGHVS, CDR2 FQNEAQ. In nucleotides, the CDR3 is TGTGCCAGCAGCTTAGGCGGAGGTCTCAGTCAGCCCCAGCATTTT. Protein sequence: CASSLGGGLSQPQHF.

At least ten counts were recorded for this clonotype. V is TRBV7-9 and J is TRBJ2-1; D is perhaps TRBD2 (6 bases). Trimming took off 1 base at V and 13 bases at J, with 14 bases between the two ends. Per the germline V gene, CDR1 is SEHNR and CDR2 is FQNEAQ (reference sequence). The CDR3 totals 13 residues. CDR3 bases: TGTGCCAGCAGCTTAGGGGCCGGGAGACCTCAGTTCTTC. This sequence encodes CASSLGAGRPQFF.

As regards this clonotype: This may be a read error: a much more frequent sequence differs by one nucleotide. The chain has TRBV18 and TRBJ2-3, with D maybe TRBD1 (5 bases). Germline V gene lookup returns CDR1 KGHSH and CDR2 LQKENI. CDR3 length: 13 residues. V was cut by 6 bases and J by 6 bases, with 13 bases left in between. CDR3 sequence (DNA): TGTGCCAGCTCGCCTGGTGCAGGGGATACGCAGTATTTT. Amino acid sequence: CASSPGAGDTQYF.

The genes are TRBV11-2 and TRBJ1-2; tentatively, D is TRBD1 (6 bases). The CDR3 is 13 residues long. The V gene lost 4 bases and the J gene lost 3 bases, with 9 bases spanning the gap. The germline CDR1 and CDR2 sequences are SGHAT and FQNNGV. For the CDR3, the DNA is TGTGCCAGCAGCTCCAGACAGGACTATGGCTACACCTTC. Residues: CASSSRQDYGYTF.

This clonotype has a handful of counts. This rearrangement joins TRBV10-2 to TRBJ2-1; 9 bases align to TRBD1. V trimming: 6 bases; J trimming: 8 bases; junction bases outside the gene matches: 14. CDR1 and CDR2 from the germline V gene are WSHSY and SAAADI. The CDR3 runs 16 residues. CDR3 in amino acids: CASRKHRDREIDEQFF. The CDR3 nucleotides are TGCGCCAGCAGGAAACACCGGGACAGGGAAATCGATGAGCAGTTCTTC.

This clonotype was seen ten or more times. This chain uses TRBV5-1 with TRBJ1-3, with D possibly being TRBD1 (5 bases). The CDR3 contains 13 residues. Germline-derived CDR1 and CDR2 are SGHRS and YFSETQ. V lost 4 bases and J 8 bases, leaving 13 bases between the germline ends. The CDR3 is CASSPDRVDTIYF. CDR3 nucleotides: TGCGCCAGCAGCCCAGACAGAGTTGACACCATATATTTT.